The clone carrying this T cell receptor beta chain was seen at least ten times. Its antigen is not known. This specimen comes from a study of T-cell reconstitution after alpha-beta-depleted transplantation in children. Preparing the TCRbeta library involved the use of unique molecular identifiers. MiXCR, run by TCRdb on the PCR reads, gives a single entry per CDR3 protein. The sample has fewer than 350,000 distinct CDR3 sequences, 9.5% to 13% seen once. V lost 5 bases and J lost 7; bases outside the gene matches: 9. CDR1 is SGHVS, CDR2 FQNEAQ, per germline. The CDR3 runs to 15 residues. Study findings and constraints: Roughly two months post-transplant, alpha-beta T cells reportedly originated from several hundred graft clones that had expanded. Fresh T-cell production supplied most of the T-cell counts and diversity seen one year after transplant.

The chain carries TRBV7-8 and TRBJ1-4; 8 bases fit TRBD1. The specimen comprised peripheral blood, sampled 180 days after TCRalphabeta/CD19-depleted stem cell transplant. The source of this sequence is a male patient aged 2 to 10 who had a stem cell transplant for chronic granulomatous disease, so the T cells may come from the graft donor. CDR3 sequence reads: CASSARTGLVEKLFF. The CDR3 nucleotides are TGTGCCAGCAGCGCCCGGACAGGGCTAGTTGAAAAACTGTTTTTT.